These 10 T cell receptor beta chains share one sample of origin, sequenced in a study of blood T cell repertoires in COVID-19. Some clones are missing from TCRdb's copy, which holds only in-frame ones; the method was immunoSEQ multiplex PCR. Here the sample spans 150,000 to 200,000 clones, 70% to 80% being singletons. The sequencing sample was made of peripheral blood. These receptors all come from a woman in her forties or fifties with active or convalescent COVID-19.

This rearrangement joins TRBV6-5 to TRBJ2-3; 11 bases map to TRBD2. V lost 10 bases and J lost 4; bases outside the gene matches: 7. The CDR3 spans 14 residues. From germline, CDR1 is MNHEY and CDR2 SVGAGI. The CDR3 nucleotides are TGTGCCATCCATAGCGGGGGGGCCCCAGATACGCAGTATTTT. Residues: CAIHSGGAPDTQYF.

This chain joins TRBV18 and TRBJ2-7; 11 bases fit TRBD2. The CDR3 is made up of 17 amino acids. Germline CDR1 KGHSH, CDR2 LQKENI. The junction had 17 bases not matched to a gene; V was cut back by 6 bases and J by 7 bases. The CDR3 DNA is TGTGCCAGCTCGGAGTCGGGACTAGCGGCTCCTAGGGAGGAGCAGTACTTC. Translated: CASSESGLAAPREEQYF.

The gene calls are TRBV29-1 and TRBJ2-1, with D maybe TRBD1 (7 bases). CDR3 length equals 15 residues. Trimming stripped 7 bases from V and 3 bases from J, with 19 bases between. Germline V gene data show CDR1 as SQVTM and CDR2 as ANQGSEA. CDR3 amino acids: CSAGLQGRNYNEQFF. The CDR3 DNA reads TGCAGCGCTGGATTACAGGGGAGGAACTACAATGAGCAGTTCTTC.

This chain uses TRBV2 with TRBJ1-2; D possibly corresponds to TRBD1 (5 bases). This CDR3 spans 14 amino acids. Per the germline V gene, CDR1 is SNHLY and CDR2 is FYNNEI. Trimming shortened V by 4 bases and J by 1 base, and 10 bases separated the two germline ends. CDR3 amino acids: CASSVDRDNYGYTF. DNA of the CDR3: TGTGCCAGCAGTGTTGACAGAGATAACTATGGCTACACCTTC.

This clone was seen more than once but under ten times. This chain joins TRBV7-8 and TRBJ1-2, with 10 bases fitting TRBD1. The CDR3 contains 16 residues. V was pared by 5 bases and J by 4 bases, with 10 bases of the junction left unmatched. Per germline, CDR1 SGHVS and CDR2 FQNEAQ. The CDR3 region has the DNA TGTGCCAGCAGCCCTAGGGCTCGGGACAGGGGCTATGGCTACACCTTC. Protein product: CASSPRARDRGYGYTF.

The J gene is TRBJ2-3, the V gene TRBV13; 9 bases align to TRBD2. CDR1 is PRHDT and CDR2 is FYEKMQ in the germline V gene (reference sequence). This CDR3 has 16 amino acids. V was clipped by 6 bases and J by 6 bases; unmatched bases: 13. CDR3 region: CASSHPRGGGSDTQYF. The CDR3 DNA follows: TGTGCCAGCAGTCATCCCCGCGGGGGGGGTTCTGATACGCAGTATTTT. Supplemented by reference TRBV13 and TRBJ2-3, the full variable domain reads AAGVIQSPRHLIKEKRETATLKCYPIPRHDTVYWYQQGPGQDPQFLISFYEKMQSDKGSIPDRFSAQQFSDYHSELNMSSLELGDSALYFCASSHPRGGGSDTQYFGPGTRLTVL.

The chain couples TRBV28 to TRBJ2-7; 7 bases agree with TRBD2. The germline CDR1 and CDR2 sequences are MDHEN and SYDVKM. This CDR3 spans 13 amino acids. V shed 2 bases, J shed 6 bases, and the junction held 4 bases outside the gene matches. Here the CDR3 reads CASSLRGVGEQYF. The DNA for the CDR3 is TGTGCCAGCAGTTTACGGGGGGTCGGCGAGCAGTACTTC.

The V gene is TRBV4-3, the J gene TRBJ1-2; D is undetermined. Germline lookup yields CDR1 LGHNA and CDR2 YSLEER. V was cut by 0 bases and J by 3 bases, with 8 bases left in between. This CDR3 has 14 amino acids. The CDR3 reads CASSQDPGDYGYTF. The CDR3 DNA follows: TGCGCCAGCAGCCAAGACCCCGGAGACTATGGCTACACCTTC.

The chain couples TRBV29-1 to TRBJ1-5; TRBD1 aligns across 7 bases. The CDR3 runs 13 residues. Germline V gene data show CDR1 as SQVTM and CDR2 as ANQGSEA. J was trimmed by 7 bases and V by 6 bases; bases with no gene match: 9. The CDR3 region has the DNA TGCAGCGTCGGCCAGGGGGAAGGACAGCCCCAGCATTTT. Its protein product is CSVGQGEGQPQHF.

This clone was detected only a few times. The chain combines TRBV19 with TRBJ2-7, with no clear D. This CDR3 is built from 15 residues. Deletions cut 4 bases from V and 2 bases from J, with 15 bases between. Germline CDR1 reads LNHDA; CDR2 reads SQIVND (reference sequence). CDR3 bases: TGTGCCAGTAGTAAGGTCGGCGGCCCTACCTACGAGCAGTACTTC. Translated, it gives CASSKVGGPTYEQYF.